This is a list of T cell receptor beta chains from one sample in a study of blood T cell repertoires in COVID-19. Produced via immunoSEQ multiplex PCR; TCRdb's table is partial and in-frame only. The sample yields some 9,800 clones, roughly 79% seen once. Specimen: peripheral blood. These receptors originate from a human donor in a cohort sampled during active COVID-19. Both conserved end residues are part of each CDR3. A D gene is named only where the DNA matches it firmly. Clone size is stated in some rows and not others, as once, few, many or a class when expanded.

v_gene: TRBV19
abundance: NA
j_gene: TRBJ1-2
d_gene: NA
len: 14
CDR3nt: TGTGCCAGTAGTATACATCGGGGAAACTATGGCTACACCTTC
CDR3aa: CASSIHRGNYGYTF

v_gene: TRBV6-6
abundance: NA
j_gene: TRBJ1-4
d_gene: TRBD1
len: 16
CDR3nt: TGTGCCAGCAAAATTTCAGGGGGCTTGGGTAATGAAAAACTGTTTTTT
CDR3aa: CASKISGGLGNEKLFF

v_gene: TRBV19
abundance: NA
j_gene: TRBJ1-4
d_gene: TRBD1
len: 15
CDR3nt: TGTGCCAGTAGTATTACAGGGGCCACTAATGAAAAACTGTTTTTT
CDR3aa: CASSITGATNEKLFF

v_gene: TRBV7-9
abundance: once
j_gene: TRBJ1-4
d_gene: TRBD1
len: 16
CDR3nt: TGTGCCAGCAGCTTAGCGTCGGGACAGGGGAGTGAAAAACTGTTTTTT
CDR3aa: CASSLASGQGSEKLFF

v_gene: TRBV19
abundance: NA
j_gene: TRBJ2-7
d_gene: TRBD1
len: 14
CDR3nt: TGTGCCAGTAGTATACAGGGGGCGCCCTACGAGCAGTACTTC
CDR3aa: CASSIQGAPYEQYF

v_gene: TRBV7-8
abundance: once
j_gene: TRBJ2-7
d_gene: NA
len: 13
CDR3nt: TGTGCCAGCAGCCCTTCGGGAGCTCGCGAGCAGTACTTC
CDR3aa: CASSPSGAREQYF

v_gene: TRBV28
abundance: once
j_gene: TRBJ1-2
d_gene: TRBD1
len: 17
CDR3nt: TGTGCCAGCAGTCTAGAAGGACAGGGGGCGAGAGGGAATGGCTACACCTTC
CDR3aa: CASSLEGQGARGNGYTF

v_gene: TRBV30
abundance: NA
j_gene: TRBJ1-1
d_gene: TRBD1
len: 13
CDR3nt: TGTGCCTGGAGGACAGGGGAGAACACTGAAGCTTTCTTT
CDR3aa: CAWRTGENTEAFF

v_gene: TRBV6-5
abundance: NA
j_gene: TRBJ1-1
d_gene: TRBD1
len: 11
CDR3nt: TGTGCCAGCAGGACAGGGGTTGAAGCTTTCTTT
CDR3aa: CASRTGVEAFF

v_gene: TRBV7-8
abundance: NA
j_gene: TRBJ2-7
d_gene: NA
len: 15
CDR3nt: TGTGCCAGCAGCTCGAGGACTTATGCCTCCTACGAGCAGTACTTC
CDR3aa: CASSSRTYASYEQYF

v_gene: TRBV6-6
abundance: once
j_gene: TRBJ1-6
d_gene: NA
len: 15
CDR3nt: TGTGCCAGCGACAGACAGAGCTCCTATAATTCACCCCTCCACTTT
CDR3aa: CASDRQSSYNSPLHF

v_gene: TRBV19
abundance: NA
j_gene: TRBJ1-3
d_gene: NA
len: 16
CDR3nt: TGTGCCAGTAGTATGAGGAGGGGATCGGTCGGAAACACCATATATTTT
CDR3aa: CASSMRRGSVGNTIYF

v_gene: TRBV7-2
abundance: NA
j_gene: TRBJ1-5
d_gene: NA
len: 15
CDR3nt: TGTGCCAGCAGCCAAGGACAGTTGAGAGGTCAGCCCCAGCATTTT
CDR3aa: CASSQGQLRGQPQHF

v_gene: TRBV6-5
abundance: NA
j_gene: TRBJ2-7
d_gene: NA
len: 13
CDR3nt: TGTGCCAGCTCCGAGGGGGGGTACTACGAGCAGTACTTC
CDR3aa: CASSEGGYYEQYF

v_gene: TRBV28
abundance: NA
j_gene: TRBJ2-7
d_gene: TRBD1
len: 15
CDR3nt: TGTGCCAGCAGTTCCTCCGGGACAGGGGACTACGAGCAGTACTTC
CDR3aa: CASSSSGTGDYEQYF